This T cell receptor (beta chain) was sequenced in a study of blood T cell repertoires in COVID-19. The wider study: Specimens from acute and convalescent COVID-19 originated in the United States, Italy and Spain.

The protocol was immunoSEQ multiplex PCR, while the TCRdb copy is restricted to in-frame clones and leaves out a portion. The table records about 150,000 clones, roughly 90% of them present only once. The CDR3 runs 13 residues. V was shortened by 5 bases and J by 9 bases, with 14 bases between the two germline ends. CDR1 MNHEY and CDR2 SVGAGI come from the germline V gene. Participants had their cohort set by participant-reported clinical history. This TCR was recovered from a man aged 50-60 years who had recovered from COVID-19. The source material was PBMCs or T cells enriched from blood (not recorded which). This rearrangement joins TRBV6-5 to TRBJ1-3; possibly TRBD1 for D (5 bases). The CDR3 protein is CASSRETGATIYF. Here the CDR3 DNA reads TGTGCCAGCAGTCGGGAGACTGGGGCCACCATATATTTT.